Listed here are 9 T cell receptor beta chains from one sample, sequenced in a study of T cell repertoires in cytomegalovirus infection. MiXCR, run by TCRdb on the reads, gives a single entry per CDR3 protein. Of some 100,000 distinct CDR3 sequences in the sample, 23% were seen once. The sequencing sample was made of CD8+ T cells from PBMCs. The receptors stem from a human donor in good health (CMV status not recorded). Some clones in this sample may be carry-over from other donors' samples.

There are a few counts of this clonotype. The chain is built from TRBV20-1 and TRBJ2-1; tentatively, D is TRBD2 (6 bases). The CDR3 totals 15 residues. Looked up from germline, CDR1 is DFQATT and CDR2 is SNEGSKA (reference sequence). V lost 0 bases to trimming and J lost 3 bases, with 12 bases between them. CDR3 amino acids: CSAREGGRDYNEQFF. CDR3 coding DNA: TGCAGTGCTAGAGAGGGGGGACGGGACTACAATGAGCAGTTCTTC.

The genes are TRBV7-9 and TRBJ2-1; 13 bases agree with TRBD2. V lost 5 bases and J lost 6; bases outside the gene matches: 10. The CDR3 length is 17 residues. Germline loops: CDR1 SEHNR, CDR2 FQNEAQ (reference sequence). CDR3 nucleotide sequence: TGTGCCAGCAGCCGGACTAGCGGGGGACATTATTCCAATGAGCAGTTCTTC. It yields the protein CASSRTSGGHYSNEQFF.

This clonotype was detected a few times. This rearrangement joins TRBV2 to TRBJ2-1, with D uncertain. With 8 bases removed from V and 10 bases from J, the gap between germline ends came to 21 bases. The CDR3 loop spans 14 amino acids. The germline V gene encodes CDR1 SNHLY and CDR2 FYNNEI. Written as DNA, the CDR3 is TGTGCCAGCGGTTTGCGGTTTGCTCTCGGGGAGCAGTTCTTC. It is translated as CASGLRFALGEQFF. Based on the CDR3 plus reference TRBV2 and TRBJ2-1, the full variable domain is EPEVTQTPSHQVTQMGQEVILRCVPISNHLYFYWYRQILGQKVEFLVSFYNNEISEKSEIFDDQFSVERPDGSNFTLKIRSTKLEDSAMYFCASGLRFALGEQFFGPGTRLTVL.

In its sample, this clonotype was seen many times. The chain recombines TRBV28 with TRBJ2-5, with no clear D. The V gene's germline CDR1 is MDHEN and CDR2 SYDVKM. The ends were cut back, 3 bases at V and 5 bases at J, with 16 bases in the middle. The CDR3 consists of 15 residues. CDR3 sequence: CASSFRTLIRETQYF. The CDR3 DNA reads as TGTGCCAGCAGTTTTCGGACCCTAATACGGGAGACCCAGTACTTC.

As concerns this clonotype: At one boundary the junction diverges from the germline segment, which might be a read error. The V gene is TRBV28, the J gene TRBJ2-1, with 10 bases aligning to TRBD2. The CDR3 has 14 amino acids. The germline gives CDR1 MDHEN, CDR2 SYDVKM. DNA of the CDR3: TGTGCCAGCACCCTGGGACTAGCGAATGGTGAGCAGCTCTTC. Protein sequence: CASTLGLANGEQLF.

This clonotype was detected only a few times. The CDR3 loop reads CASSQAGGLDEQYF. The DNA for the CDR3 is TGCGCCAGCAGCCAAGCCGGAGGGCTCGACGAGCAGTACTTC. The genes are TRBV4-3 and TRBJ2-7; perhaps TRBD2 as D (6 bases). The CDR3 spans 14 residues. V was trimmed by 1 base and J by 5 bases, leaving 12 bases between them. The germline CDR1 and CDR2 sequences are LGHNA and YSLEER.

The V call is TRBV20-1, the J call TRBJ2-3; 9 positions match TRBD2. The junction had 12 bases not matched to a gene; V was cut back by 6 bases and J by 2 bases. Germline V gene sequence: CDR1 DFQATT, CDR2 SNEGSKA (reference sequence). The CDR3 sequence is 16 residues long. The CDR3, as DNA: TGCAGTGCCCCCGGTGGGCGGGAGGGTCTCACAGATACGCAGTATTTT. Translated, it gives CSAPGGREGLTDTQYF.

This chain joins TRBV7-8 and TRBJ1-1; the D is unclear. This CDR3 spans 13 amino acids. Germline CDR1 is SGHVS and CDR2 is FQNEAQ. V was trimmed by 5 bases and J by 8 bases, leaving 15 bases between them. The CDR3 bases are TGTGCCAGCAGCGGAGGACGATCCGCCGAAGCTTTCTTT. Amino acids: CASSGGRSAEAFF.

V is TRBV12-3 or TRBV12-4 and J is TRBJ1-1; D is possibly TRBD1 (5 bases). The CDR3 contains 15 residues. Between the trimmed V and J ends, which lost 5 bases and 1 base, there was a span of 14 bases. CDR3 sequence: CASSPMGDGNTEAFF. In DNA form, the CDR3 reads TGTGCCAGCAGTCCCATGGGGGATGGGAACACTGAAGCTTTCTTT.